This T cell receptor (beta chain) comes out of a study of blood T cell repertoires in COVID-19. The wider study: T cells, B-cell-depleted T cells, or PBMCs provided the cDNA or gDNA that served as material.

Germline CDR1 LNHNV, CDR2 YYDKDF (reference sequence). V was shortened by 0 bases and J by 0 bases, with 19 bases between the two germline ends. There are 19 residues in the CDR3. The data were produced by immunoSEQ multiplex PCR, yet TCRdb's version contains in-frame clones alone and is incomplete. Of about 300,000 clones listed, about 85% are singletons. The sample comprised PBMCs or T cells enriched from blood (not recorded which). The origin of this receptor is a woman in her 30s who had recovered from COVID-19. V is TRBV15 and J is TRBJ2-3, with D hard to call. Written as DNA, the CDR3 is TGTGCCACCAGCAGAGAAGGTTGGCACACAACTATTAGCACAGATACGCAGTATTTT. Translating gives CATSREGWHTTISTDTQYF.